Listed here are 17 T cell receptor beta chains from one sample, sequenced in a study of blood T cell repertoires in COVID-19. Libraries were prepared by immunoSEQ multiplex PCR; TCRdb keeps only in-frame clonotypes and omits some of them. The repertoire holds under 200,000 clones, with 65% to 80% as singletons. What was sequenced was PBMCs or T cells enriched from blood (not recorded which). These receptors all come from a woman between 65 and 79 years old in a cohort exposed to, infected with or recovered from COVID-19 (not recorded which).

J is TRBJ2-1 and V is TRBV11-3, with D maybe TRBD2 (6 bases). V was trimmed by 3 bases and J by 6 bases, leaving 24 bases between them. Germline V gives CDR1 SGHNT, CDR2 YENEEA. The CDR3 is 18 amino acids. The CDR3, as DNA: TGTGCCAGCAGCTTGGGATCCTACCTTGAGGGAGGTCTCAATGAGCAGTTCTTC. Protein product: CASSLGSYLEGGLNEQFF.

The chain employs TRBV9 and TRBJ1-2, with 7 bases matching TRBD1. V shed 0 bases and J 7 bases; nucleotides not matched to a gene: 12. This CDR3 region has 16 residues. Germline V gene data show CDR1 as SGDLS and CDR2 as YYNGEE. This CDR3 reads CASSVGSPDRNFGYTF. CDR3 in DNA: TGTGCCAGCAGCGTAGGTAGCCCGGACAGGAATTTTGGCTACACCTTC.

V usage is TRBV2 and J usage is TRBJ1-5, with 7 nucleotides matching TRBD1. The CDR3 is 13 residues long. Trimming at V came to 5 bases and at J to 4 bases, leaving 2 bases not matched to a gene. Germline-derived CDR1 and CDR2 are SNHLY and FYNNEI. CDR3 sequence (DNA): TGTGCCAGCAGTACGACAGGGAATCAGCCCCAGCATTTT. Amino acids: CASSTTGNQPQHF.

In its sample, this clone was seen a few times. V usage is TRBV6-5 and J usage is TRBJ2-1; maybe TRBD2 (5 bases). Trimming took off 6 bases at V and 7 bases at J, with 13 bases between the two ends. The CDR3 runs 13 residues. The germline gives CDR1 MNHEY, CDR2 SVGAGI. CDR3 sequence (DNA): TGTGCCAGCAGCCGTTATTGGAGGAATGAGCAGTTCTTC. Its translation: CASSRYWRNEQFF.

The chain links TRBV12-3 or TRBV12-4 to TRBJ2-3; D call uncertain. Trimming stripped 5 bases from V and 5 bases from J, with 5 bases between. The CDR3 contains 11 residues. The CDR3 sequence: CASSLRDTQYF. In DNA form, the CDR3 reads TGTGCCAGCAGTCTCAGAGATACGCAGTATTTT.

The chain joins TRBV28 to TRBJ1-2; 9 positions match TRBD1. The CDR3 contains 14 residues. With V trimmed by 7 bases and J by 4 bases, 7 bases remained unmatched. Germline V CDR1 and CDR2: MDHEN, SYDVKM. Here the CDR3 reads CASTRDRAPYGYTF. The DNA for the CDR3 is TGTGCCAGCACCCGGGACAGGGCTCCCTATGGCTACACCTTC.

Comment on this clone: This CDR3 is also generated by other DNA sequences in the sample. The genes are TRBV3-1 (or the pseudogene TRBV3-2) and TRBJ2-1; possible D gene TRBD2, 6 bases. CDR1 is LGHDT, CDR2 YNNKEL, per germline (reference sequence). Trimming removed 1 base from V and 8 bases from J, with 12 bases in between. The CDR3 has 14 residues. This CDR3 is CASSQGAGGHEQFF. The DNA of the CDR3 is TGTGCCAGCAGCCAAGGGGCCGGAGGGCATGAGCAGTTCTTC.

This clone was counted only a few times. This chain links TRBV7-6 with TRBJ2-1; 10 bases line up with TRBD2. The CDR3 has 17 amino acids. The V gene end was trimmed by 2 bases and the J gene end by 1 base; junction bases not matched to a gene: 5. Germline CDR1 and CDR2: SGHVS and FNYEAQ. CDR3 sequence reads: CASSLRASGGSYNEQFF. Written as DNA, the CDR3 is TGTGCCAGCAGCTTAAGGGCTAGCGGGGGTTCCTACAATGAGCAGTTCTTC.

The V and J genes are TRBV9 and TRBJ2-7, with 8 bases that match TRBD1. CDR1 and CDR2 (germline): SGDLS, YYNGEE. V dropped 0 bases and J dropped 5; count of bases not matched to a gene: 10. This CDR3 spans 16 amino acids. The CDR3: CASSVALGAGGNEQYF. The CDR3 nucleotides read TGTGCCAGCAGCGTAGCTTTGGGGGCAGGGGGCAACGAGCAGTACTTC.

This chain links TRBV2 with TRBJ1-4; D is ambiguous. Looked up from germline, CDR1 is SNHLY and CDR2 is FYNNEI. The CDR3 sequence is 15 residues long. V gave up 9 bases and J gave up 0 bases, with 14 bases separating them. DNA of the CDR3: TGTGCCAGTAGGACGGGAGATGCAACTAATGAAAAACTGTTTTTT. Translation: CASRTGDATNEKLFF. Supplemented by reference TRBV2 and TRBJ1-4, the full variable domain reads EPEVTQTPSHQVTQMGQEVILRCVPISNHLYFYWYRQILGQKVEFLVSFYNNEISEKSEIFDDQFSVERPDGSNFTLKIRSTKLEDSAMYFCASRTGDATNEKLFFGSGTQLSVL.

CDR3: CASSLNSGTNEKLFF. The CDR3 bases are TGTGCCAGCAGTTTAAACAGCGGCACTAATGAAAAACTGTTTTTT. The gene calls are TRBV28 and TRBJ1-4; D is unresolved. Trimming stripped 2 bases from V and 2 bases from J, with 9 bases between. Germline CDR1 MDHEN, CDR2 SYDVKM. This CDR3 is built from 15 residues.

The chain carries TRBV18 and TRBJ2-1, with D perhaps matching TRBD1 (6 bases). This CDR3 comprises 15 residues. The germline CDR1 and CDR2 sequences are KGHSH and LQKENI. The ends were cut back, 6 bases at V and 2 bases at J, with 14 bases in the middle. CDR3 region: CASSLVQGTYNEQFF. CDR3 coding DNA: TGTGCCAGCTCCCTCGTTCAGGGGACCTACAATGAGCAGTTCTTC.

The CDR3 spells CASSPRLARYNEQFF. CDR3 in DNA: TGTGCCAGCAGCCCTCGACTAGCGCGCTACAATGAGCAGTTCTTC. The V call is TRBV11-3, the J call TRBJ2-1, with 8 positions matching TRBD2. Germline trimming cut 5 bases from V and 3 bases from J; bases unmatched to any gene: 6. Germline V gene lookup returns CDR1 SGHNT and CDR2 YENEEA. The CDR3 is 15 residues long.

The chain employs TRBV11-3 and TRBJ2-2, with D hard to call. The germline CDR1 and CDR2 sequences are SGHNT and YENEEA. The CDR3 is 14 residues long. The V and J ends lost 0 bases and 2 bases respectively, with 4 bases between them. The CDR3 loop reads CASSLDRNTGELFF. The CDR3, as DNA: TGTGCCAGCAGCTTAGATAGAAACACCGGGGAGCTGTTTTTT.

The chain links TRBV19 to TRBJ2-7, with a possible D match to TRBD2 (5 bases). The V gene's germline CDR1 is LNHDA and CDR2 SQIVND (reference sequence). The CDR3 runs to 13 residues. The V gene lost 7 bases and the J gene lost 4 bases, with 14 bases spanning the gap. In nucleotides, the CDR3 is TGTGCCAGTACCCTAGGGCCGGGATACGAGCAGTACTTC. Amino acid sequence: CASTLGPGYEQYF. Full variable domain (outside the CDR3, taken from reference TRBV19 and TRBJ2-7): DGGITQSPKYLFRKEGQNVTLSCEQNLNHDAMYWYRQDPGQGLRLIYYSQIVNDFQKGDIAEGYSVSREKKESFPLTVTSAQKNPTAFYLCASTLGPGYEQYFGPGTRLTVT.

CDR3 protein: CASSFARAYEQYF. CDR3 sequence (DNA): TGTGCCAGCAGCTTTGCCCGAGCCTACGAGCAGTACTTC. The rearrangement links TRBV7-6 to TRBJ2-7; D is unclear. The CDR3 spans 13 residues. Germline V gene lookup returns CDR1 SGHVS and CDR2 FNYEAQ. Trimming took off 3 bases at V and 2 bases at J, with 8 bases between the two ends.

The chain links TRBV6-2 or TRBV6-3 to TRBJ2-5, with 8 bases matching TRBD1. Trimming took 4 bases from V and 1 from J; bases not matched to a gene: 11. This CDR3 spans 17 amino acids. Germline V CDR1 and CDR2: MNHEY, SVGEGT. This chain's CDR3 is CASSFVGQGVSQETQYF. Written as DNA, the CDR3 is TGTGCCAGCAGTTTCGTCGGACAGGGAGTTAGCCAAGAGACCCAGTACTTC.